This TCR beta chain came from a study of T cell repertoires in cytomegalovirus infection. TCRdb re-called the reads with MiXCR, one entry per CDR3 protein. This repertoire shows over 150,000 distinct CDR3 sequences, approximately 14% found once; its top ten account for 25% to 30%. From germline, CDR1 is MDHEN and CDR2 SYDVKM. Trimming left V 7 bases short and J 4 bases short, with 10 bases between. The CDR3 sequence is 13 residues long. This clonotype has a count of ten or more. The specimen sequenced was PBMCs. V gene TRBV28 combines with J gene TRBJ1-4, with D possibly matching TRBD1 (5 bases). This receptor was taken from a human donor in good health (CMV status not recorded). Some clones in this sample may be carry-over from other donors' samples. CDR3 DNA sequence: TGTGCCAGCAAGCACGGGGGTAATGAAAAACTGTTTTTT. It is translated as CASKHGGNEKLFF.